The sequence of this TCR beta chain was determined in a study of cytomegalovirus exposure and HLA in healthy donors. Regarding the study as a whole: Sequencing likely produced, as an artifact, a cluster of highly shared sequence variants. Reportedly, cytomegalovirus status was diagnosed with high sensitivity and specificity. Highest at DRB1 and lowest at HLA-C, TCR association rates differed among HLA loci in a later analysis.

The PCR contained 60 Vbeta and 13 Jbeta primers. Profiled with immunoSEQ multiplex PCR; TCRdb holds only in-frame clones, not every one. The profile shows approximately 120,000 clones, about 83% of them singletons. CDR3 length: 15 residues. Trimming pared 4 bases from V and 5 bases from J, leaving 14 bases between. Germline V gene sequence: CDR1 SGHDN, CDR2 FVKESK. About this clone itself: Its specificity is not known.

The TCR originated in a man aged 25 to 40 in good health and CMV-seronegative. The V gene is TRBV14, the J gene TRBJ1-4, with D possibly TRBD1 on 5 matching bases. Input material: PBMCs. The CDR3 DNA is TGTGCCAGCAGCCTAACAGGTCAACCAAATGAAAAACTGTTTTTT. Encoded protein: CASSLTGQPNEKLFF.